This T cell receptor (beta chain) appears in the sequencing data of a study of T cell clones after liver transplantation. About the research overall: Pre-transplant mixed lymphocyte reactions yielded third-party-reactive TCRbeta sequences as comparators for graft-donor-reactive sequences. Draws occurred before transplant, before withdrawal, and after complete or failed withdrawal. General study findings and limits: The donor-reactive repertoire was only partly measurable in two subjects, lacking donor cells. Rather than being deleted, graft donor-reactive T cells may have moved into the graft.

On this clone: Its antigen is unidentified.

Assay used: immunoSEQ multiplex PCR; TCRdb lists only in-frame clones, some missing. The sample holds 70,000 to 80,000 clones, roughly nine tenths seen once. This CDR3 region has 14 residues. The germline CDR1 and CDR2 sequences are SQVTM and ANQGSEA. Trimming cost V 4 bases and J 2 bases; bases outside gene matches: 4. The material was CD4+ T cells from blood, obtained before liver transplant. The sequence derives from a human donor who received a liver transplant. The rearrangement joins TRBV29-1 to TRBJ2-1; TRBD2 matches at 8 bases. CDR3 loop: CSVVSGRPYNEQFF. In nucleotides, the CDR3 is TGCAGCGTTGTAAGCGGGAGACCCTACAATGAGCAGTTCTTC.